This T cell receptor (beta chain) was documented in a study of T cell repertoires in cytomegalovirus infection. TCRdb re-called the reads with MiXCR, one entry per CDR3 protein. The sample consists of 550,000 to 700,000 distinct CDR3 sequences, about 40% of them appearing once. This clonotype turned up a few times. Antigen unknown. V was trimmed by 6 bases and J by 8 bases, leaving 17 bases between them. The CDR3 sequence is 14 residues long. Germline V CDR1 and CDR2: MNHNS, SASEGT. The material sequenced was cultured PBMCs, taken from culture after CMV antigen stimulation. The source is a human donor in good health (CMV status not recorded). Some clones in this sample may be carry-over from other donors' samples. The rearrangement uses TRBV6-1 and TRBJ2-1, with a weak D call TRBD2 (6 bases). The CDR3 reads CASRRDQEGDEQFF. CDR3 nucleotides: TGTGCCAGCAGGCGGGACCAGGAAGGCGATGAGCAGTTCTTC.